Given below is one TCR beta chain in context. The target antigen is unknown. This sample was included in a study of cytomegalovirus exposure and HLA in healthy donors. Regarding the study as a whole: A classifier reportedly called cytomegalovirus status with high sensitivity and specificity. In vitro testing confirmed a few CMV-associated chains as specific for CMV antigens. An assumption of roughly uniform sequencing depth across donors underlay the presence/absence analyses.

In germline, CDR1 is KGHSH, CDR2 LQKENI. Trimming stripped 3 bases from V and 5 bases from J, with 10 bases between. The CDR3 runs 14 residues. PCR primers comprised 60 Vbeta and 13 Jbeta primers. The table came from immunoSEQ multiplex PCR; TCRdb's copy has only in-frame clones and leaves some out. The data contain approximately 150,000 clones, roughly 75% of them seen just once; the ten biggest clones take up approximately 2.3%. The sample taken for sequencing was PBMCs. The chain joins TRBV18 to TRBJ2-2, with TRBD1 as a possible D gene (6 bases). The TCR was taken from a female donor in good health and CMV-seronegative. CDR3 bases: TGTGCCAGCTCACCTCCCAGGGGAACCGGGGAGCTGTTTTTT. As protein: CASSPPRGTGELFF.